This TCR beta chain was captured by sequencing in a study of brain T cells in children with intractable seizures. Using immunoSEQ multiplex PCR, the repertoire was profiled, and TCRdb retains in-frame clones only, with some absent. This sample has under 400,000 clones, with about 93% found just once. Sample time point: blood from clinic visit 5 months post-surgery; TSC patient then seizure free. Only cases whose brain tissue showed the highest T cell transcript signatures were sequenced. Germline V CDR1 and CDR2: MNHEY, SMNVEV (reference sequence). This CDR3 has 16 amino acids. V was clipped by 2 bases and J by 3 bases, with 16 bases between them. This clone was detected a few times.

This receptor was identified in a boy under three years old with tuberous sclerosis and intractable seizures. The chain joins TRBV27 to TRBJ1-2; perhaps TRBD1 as D (5 bases). Here the sequenced sample was peripheral blood, taken 4 to 5 months after surgery. The CDR3, as DNA: TGTGCCAGCAGTTTAGACGGGACCTACACCCACTATGGCTACACCTTC. Protein sequence: CASSLDGTYTHYGYTF.